The 11 T cell receptor beta chains reported below all come from one sample, sequenced in a study of post-analysis software for immune sequencing data (dated by TCRdb to about 2015). For these TCRs, the target antigens are not known. The library was generated by PCR. Sequencing was carried out with an Illumina HiSeq 2500. Unique molecular identifiers were incorporated into TCR beta cDNA libraries to reduce PCR and sequencing biases. TCRdb reanalyzed the raw reads on its own, using fastp at Q25 for trimming and MiXCR for clone calling, and kept in-frame beta chains. Each CDR3 protein appears once, grouped with its most common genes and DNA. Within this sample are approximately 770,000 distinct CDR3 sequences, with 46% of them counted one time only. The top ten clonotypes cover roughly 5.2% of the sample. The study at large found these results: Roughly 5 TRBV segments, including TRBV5-6, TRBV5-1 and TRBV20-1, were significantly more frequent in patients than controls.

Specimen: blood. The origin of the receptors is a girl aged 5-17 years with multiple sclerosis.

The V call is TRBV5-1, the J call TRBJ2-7, with TRBD2 matching 9 bases. The germline gives CDR1 SGHRS, CDR2 YFSETQ. The CDR3 totals 16 residues. The trim removed 4 bases at V and 3 bases at J, leaving 11 bases unmatched. The CDR3 here is CASSRSSGSSIYEQYF. As DNA, the CDR3 is TGCGCCAGCAGCCGTAGTAGCGGGAGTTCGATCTACGAGCAGTACTTC.

The CDR3, as DNA: TGTGCCAGCAGCTTAGGAGTGGGCGAGAGGACTGAAGCTTTCTTT. This sequence encodes CASSLGVGERTEAFF. The chain has TRBV7-9 and TRBJ1-1; D not certain. Between the trimmed V and J ends, which lost 1 base and 5 bases, there was a span of 14 bases. The CDR3 totals 15 residues. Germline CDR1 reads SEHNR; CDR2 reads FQNEAQ (reference sequence). The complete variable domain, with remaining parts taken from reference TRBV7-9 and TRBJ1-1, reads DTGVSQNPRHKITKRGQNVTFRCDPISEHNRLYWYRQTLGQGPEFLTYFQNEAQLEKSRLLSDRFSAERPKGSFSTLEIQRTEQGDSAMYLCASSLGVGERTEAFFGQGTRLTVV.

This sequence joins TRBV20-1 and TRBJ2-7, with 14 bases lining up with TRBD2. J lost 2 bases, V lost 5 bases, and 8 bases had no gene match. The CDR3 is made up of 16 amino acids. The germline V gene encodes CDR1 DFQATT and CDR2 SNEGSKA (reference sequence). As DNA, the CDR3 is TGCAGTGCTGACTCACCGGGACTAGCGGGAGCCTACGAGCAGTACTTC. This sequence encodes CSADSPGLAGAYEQYF.

This chain joins TRBV20-1 and TRBJ2-4, with D maybe TRBD1 (7 bases). Trimming cost V 0 bases and J 8 bases, with 23 bases left between them. The CDR3 sequence is 17 residues long. Germline loops: CDR1 DFQATT, CDR2 SNEGSKA (reference sequence). The CDR3 bases are TGCAGTGCTAGAGATTGGACGCGGGGACAGAGTAAGCACATTCAGTACTTC. This gives the protein CSARDWTRGQSKHIQYF.

CDR3 nucleotide sequence: TGTGCCAGCGGAACAGAAAACACTGAAGCTTTCTTT. It encodes CASGTENTEAFF. This rearrangement joins TRBV28 to TRBJ1-1; unclear D gene. The CDR3 has 12 amino acids. In germline, CDR1 is MDHEN, CDR2 SYDVKM. V was cut by 8 bases and J by 2 bases, with 9 bases left in between.

The gene calls are TRBV12-3 or TRBV12-4 and TRBJ2-1; TRBD2 matches at 10 bases. The CDR3 has 18 amino acids. J was trimmed by 0 bases and V by 5 bases; bases with no gene match: 10. The chain's CDR3 is CASSTSSGSFPSYNEQFF. The CDR3 nucleotides read TGTGCCAGCAGTACATCTAGCGGGAGCTTTCCCTCCTACAATGAGCAGTTCTTC.

This clonotype came up many times. V and J are TRBV20-1 and TRBJ2-3; 10 bases fit TRBD2. The germline CDR1 and CDR2 sequences are DFQATT and SNEGSKA (reference sequence). CDR3 length: 18 residues. V lost 2 bases to trimming and J lost 1 base; unmatched junction nucleotides: 12. DNA for the CDR3: TGCAGTGCTAGATCCGGAGCGGGAGGGCCACCTGGCACAGATACGCAGTATTTT. Amino acid sequence: CSARSGAGGPPGTDTQYF.

Only a few counts were recorded for this clonotype. The chain couples TRBV5-1 to TRBJ2-5; possibly TRBD2 for D (5 bases). The CDR3 consists of 15 residues. CDR1 and CDR2 (germline): SGHRS, YFSETQ. Deletions cut 5 bases from V and 1 base from J, with 15 bases between. CDR3 sequence (DNA): TGCGCCAGCAGTCCGGGATGGGAGCGCCAAGAGACCCAGTACTTC. Residues: CASSPGWERQETQYF.

This sequence joins TRBV7-2 and TRBJ2-1; D is ambiguous. V lost 5 bases and J lost 9, with 17 bases in between. Germline assignment: CDR1 SGHTA and CDR2 FQGNSA. CDR3 size: 14 residues. In DNA, the CDR3 is TGTGCCAGCAGCCCCCGACCCGTATATGCTGAGCAGTTCTTC. Its protein product is CASSPRPVYAEQFF.

The chain has TRBV5-6 and TRBJ1-1; D gene uncertain. The CDR3 covers 19 residues. Germline loops: CDR1 SGHDT, CDR2 YYEEEE. With 1 base removed from V and 4 bases from J, the gap between germline ends came to 26 bases. Written as DNA, the CDR3 is TGTGCCAGCAGCTTGTCTCCTCTTACCCGACTGGCGGACGGCACTGAAGCTTTCTTT. Protein product: CASSLSPLTRLADGTEAFF.

The CDR3 region is CSAKAGFTDTQYF. The CDR3 DNA sequence: TGCAGTGCGAAGGCGGGGTTCACAGATACGCAGTATTTT. The rearrangement links TRBV20-1 to TRBJ2-3, with D maybe TRBD2 (6 bases). This CDR3 is built from 13 residues. The ends were cut back, 6 bases at V and 2 bases at J, with 12 bases in the middle. Looked up from germline, CDR1 is DFQATT and CDR2 is SNEGSKA (reference sequence).